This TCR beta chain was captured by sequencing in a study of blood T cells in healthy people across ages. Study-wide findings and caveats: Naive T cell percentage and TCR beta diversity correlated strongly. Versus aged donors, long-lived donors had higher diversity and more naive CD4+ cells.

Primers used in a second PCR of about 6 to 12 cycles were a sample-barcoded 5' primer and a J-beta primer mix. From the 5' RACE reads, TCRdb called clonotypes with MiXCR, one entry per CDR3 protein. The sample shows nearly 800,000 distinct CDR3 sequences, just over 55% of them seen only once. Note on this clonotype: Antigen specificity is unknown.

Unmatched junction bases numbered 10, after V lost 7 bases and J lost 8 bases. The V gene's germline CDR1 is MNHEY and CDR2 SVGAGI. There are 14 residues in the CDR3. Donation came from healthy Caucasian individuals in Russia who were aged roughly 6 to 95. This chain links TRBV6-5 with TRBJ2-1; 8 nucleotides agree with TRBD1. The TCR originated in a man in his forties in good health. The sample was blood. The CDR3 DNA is TGTGCCAGCACGGGCAGGGGGCATCGCGATGAGCAGTTCTTC. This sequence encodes CASTGRGHRDEQFF.